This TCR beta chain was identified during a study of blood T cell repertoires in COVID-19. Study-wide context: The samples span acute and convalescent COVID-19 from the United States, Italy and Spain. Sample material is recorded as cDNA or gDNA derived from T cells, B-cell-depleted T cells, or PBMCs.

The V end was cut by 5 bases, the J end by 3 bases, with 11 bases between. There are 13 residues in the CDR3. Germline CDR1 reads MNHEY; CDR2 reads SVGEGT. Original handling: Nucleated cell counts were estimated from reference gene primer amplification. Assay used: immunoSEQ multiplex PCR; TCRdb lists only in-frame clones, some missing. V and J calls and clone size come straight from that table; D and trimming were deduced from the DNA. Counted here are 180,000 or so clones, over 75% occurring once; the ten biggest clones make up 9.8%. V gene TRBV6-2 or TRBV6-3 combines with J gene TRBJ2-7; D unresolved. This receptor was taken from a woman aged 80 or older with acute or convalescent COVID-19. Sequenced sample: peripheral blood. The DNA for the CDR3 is TGTGCCAGCAGTCCCCGGAGTCGCTACGAGCAGTACTTC. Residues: CASSPRSRYEQYF.